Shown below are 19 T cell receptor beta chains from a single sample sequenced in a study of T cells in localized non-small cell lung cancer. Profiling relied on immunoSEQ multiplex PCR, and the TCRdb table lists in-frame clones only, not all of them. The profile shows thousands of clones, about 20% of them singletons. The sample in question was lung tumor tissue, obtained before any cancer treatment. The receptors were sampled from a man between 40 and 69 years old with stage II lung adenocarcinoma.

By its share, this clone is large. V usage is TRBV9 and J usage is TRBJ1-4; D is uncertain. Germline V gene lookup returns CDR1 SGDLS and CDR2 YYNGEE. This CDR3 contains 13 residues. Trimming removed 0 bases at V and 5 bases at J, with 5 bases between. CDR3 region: CASSVGENEKLFF. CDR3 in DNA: TGTGCCAGCAGCGTAGGGGAAAATGAAAAACTGTTTTTT.

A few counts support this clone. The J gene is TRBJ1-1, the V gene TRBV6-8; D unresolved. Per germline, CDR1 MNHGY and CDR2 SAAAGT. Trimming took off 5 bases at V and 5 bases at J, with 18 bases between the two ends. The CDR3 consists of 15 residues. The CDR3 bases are TGTGCCAGCAGTCCGAGCGAGGAGCCGGGAACTGAAGCTTTCTTT. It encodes CASSPSEEPGTEAFF.

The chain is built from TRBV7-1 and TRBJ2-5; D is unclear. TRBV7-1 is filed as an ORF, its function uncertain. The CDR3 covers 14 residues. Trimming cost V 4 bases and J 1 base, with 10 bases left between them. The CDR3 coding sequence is TGTGCCAGCAGCTTAAGTTTTGGCCAAGAGACCCAGTACTTC. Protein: CASSLSFGQETQYF.

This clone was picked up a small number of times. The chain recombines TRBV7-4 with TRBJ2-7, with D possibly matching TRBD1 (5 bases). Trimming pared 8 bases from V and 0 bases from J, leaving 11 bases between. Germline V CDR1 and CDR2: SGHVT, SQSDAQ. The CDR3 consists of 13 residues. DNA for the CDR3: TGTGCCAGCGGGAACAGGAGCTCCTACGAGCAGTACTTC. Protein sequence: CASGNRSSYEQYF.

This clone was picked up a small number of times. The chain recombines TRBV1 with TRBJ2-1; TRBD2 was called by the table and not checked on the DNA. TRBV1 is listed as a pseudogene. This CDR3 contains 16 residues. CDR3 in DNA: TGCACCAGCAGCCAAGATTCTGCTAGCGGGAGGAATGAGCAGTTCTTC. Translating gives CTSSQDSASGRNEQFF.

Written as DNA, the CDR3 is TGCGCCAGCAGTCGGGGGAGGGGCGCGAGCTCCTACGAGCAGTACTTC. Its translation is CASSRGRGASSYEQYF. The chain recombines TRBV23-1 with TRBJ2-7; 7 nucleotides align to TRBD2. TRBV23-1 is classed as an ORF, of uncertain function. Trimming took 4 bases from V and 0 from J; bases not matched to a gene: 9. The CDR3 length is 16 residues.

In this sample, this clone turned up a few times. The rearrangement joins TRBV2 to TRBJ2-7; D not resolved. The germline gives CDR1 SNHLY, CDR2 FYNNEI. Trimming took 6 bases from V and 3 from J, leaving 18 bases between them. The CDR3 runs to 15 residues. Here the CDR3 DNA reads TGTGCCAGCAGCCCATCATACAGCAAACACTACGAGCAGTACTTC. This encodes CASSPSYSKHYEQYF.

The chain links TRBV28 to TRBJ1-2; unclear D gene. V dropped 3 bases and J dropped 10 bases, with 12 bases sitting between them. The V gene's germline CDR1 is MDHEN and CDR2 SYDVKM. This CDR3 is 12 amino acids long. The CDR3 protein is CASSFRGAYYTF. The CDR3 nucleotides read TGTGCCAGCAGTTTCCGGGGAGCCTACTACACCTTC.

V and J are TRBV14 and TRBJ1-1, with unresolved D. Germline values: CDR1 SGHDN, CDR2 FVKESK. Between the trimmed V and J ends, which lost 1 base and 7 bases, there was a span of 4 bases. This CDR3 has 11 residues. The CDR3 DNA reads TGTGCCAGCAGCCAAGTGAGTGAAGCTTTCTTT. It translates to CASSQVSEAFF.

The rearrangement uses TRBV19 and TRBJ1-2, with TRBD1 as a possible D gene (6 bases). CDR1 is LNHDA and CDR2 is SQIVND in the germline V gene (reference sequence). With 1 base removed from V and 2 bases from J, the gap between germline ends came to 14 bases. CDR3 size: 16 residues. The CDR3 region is CASSIGGTISNYGYTF. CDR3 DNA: TGTGCCAGTAGTATAGGAGGGACAATCTCAAACTATGGCTACACCTTC.

The CDR3 DNA follows: TGTGCCAGCCGGAGGGGAGGCGAGCAGTACTTC. It translates to CASRRGGEQYF. The chain has TRBV6-7 and TRBJ2-7; possible D gene TRBD2, 6 bases. TRBV6-7 is treated as an ORF (open reading frame) with a function not yet certain. V shed 8 bases and J shed 6 bases, with 11 bases lying between them. This CDR3 is 11 amino acids long.

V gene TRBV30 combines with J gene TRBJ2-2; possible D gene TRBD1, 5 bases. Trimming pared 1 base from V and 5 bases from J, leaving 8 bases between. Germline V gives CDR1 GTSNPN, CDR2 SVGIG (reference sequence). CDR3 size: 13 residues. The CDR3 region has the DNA TGTGCCTGGAGTGAGCAGGGTACCGGGGAGCTGTTTTTT. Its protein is CAWSEQGTGELFF.

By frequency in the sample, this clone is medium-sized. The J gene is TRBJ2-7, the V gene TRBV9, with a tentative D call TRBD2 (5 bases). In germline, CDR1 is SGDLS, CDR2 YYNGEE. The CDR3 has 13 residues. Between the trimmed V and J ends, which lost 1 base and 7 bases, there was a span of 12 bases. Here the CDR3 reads CASSVTDRTEQYF. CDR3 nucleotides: TGTGCCAGCAGCGTAACGGACCGGACTGAGCAGTACTTC.

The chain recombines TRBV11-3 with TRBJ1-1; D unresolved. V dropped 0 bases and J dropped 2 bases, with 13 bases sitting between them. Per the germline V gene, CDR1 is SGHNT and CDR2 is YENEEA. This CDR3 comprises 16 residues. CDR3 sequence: CASSLDYGSYNTEAFF. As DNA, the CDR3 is TGTGCCAGCAGCTTAGATTATGGGAGTTACAACACTGAAGCTTTCTTT.

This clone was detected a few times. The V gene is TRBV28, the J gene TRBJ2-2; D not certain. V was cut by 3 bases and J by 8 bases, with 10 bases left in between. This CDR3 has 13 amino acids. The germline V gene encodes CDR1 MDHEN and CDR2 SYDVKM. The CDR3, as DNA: TGTGCCAGCAGTTTTGAGCCTATTGGGGAGCTGTTTTTT. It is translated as CASSFEPIGELFF.

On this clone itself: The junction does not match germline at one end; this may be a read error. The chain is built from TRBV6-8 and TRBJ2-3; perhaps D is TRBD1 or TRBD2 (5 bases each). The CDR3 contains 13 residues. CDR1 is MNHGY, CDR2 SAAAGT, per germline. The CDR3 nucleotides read TGTGCCATCAGTGGGGGAGAGGCAGATACGCAGTATTTT. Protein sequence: CAISGGEADTQYF.

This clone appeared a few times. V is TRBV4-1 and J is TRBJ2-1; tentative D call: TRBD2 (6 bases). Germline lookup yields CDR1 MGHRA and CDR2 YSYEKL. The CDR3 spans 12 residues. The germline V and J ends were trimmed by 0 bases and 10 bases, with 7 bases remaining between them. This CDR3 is CASSQESGEQFF. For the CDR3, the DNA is TGCGCCAGCAGCCAAGAAAGCGGGGAGCAGTTCTTC.

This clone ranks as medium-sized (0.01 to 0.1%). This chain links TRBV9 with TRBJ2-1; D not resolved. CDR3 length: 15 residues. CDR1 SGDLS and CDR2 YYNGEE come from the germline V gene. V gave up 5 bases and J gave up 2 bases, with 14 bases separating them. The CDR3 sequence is CASSEWAAAYNEQFF. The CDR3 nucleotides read TGTGCCAGCAGTGAATGGGCAGCAGCCTACAATGAGCAGTTCTTC.

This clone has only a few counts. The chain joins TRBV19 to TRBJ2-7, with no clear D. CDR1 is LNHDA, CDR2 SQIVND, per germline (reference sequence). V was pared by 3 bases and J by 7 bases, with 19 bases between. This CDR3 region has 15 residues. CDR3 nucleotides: TGTGCCAGTAGTATTTTGGCACTTCCCCTGGGGGAGCAGTACTTC. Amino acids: CASSILALPLGEQYF.